This T cell receptor beta chain emerged from a study of blood T cell repertoires in COVID-19. About the research overall: Collection of acute and convalescent COVID-19 samples took place in the United States, Italy and Spain. T cells, B-cell-depleted T cells, or PBMCs provided the cDNA or gDNA that served as material.

Per the study methods: Estimation of nucleated cell counts relied on the amplification of reference gene primers. The table came from immunoSEQ multiplex PCR; TCRdb's copy has only in-frame clones and leaves some out. The DNA gave D and trimming, while V, J and clone size come from that table. The sample carries around 290,000 clones, approximately 90% recorded once. This clone was observed a handful of times. The sequencing sample was made of peripheral blood. The TCR was taken from a woman younger than 45 with COVID-19, enrolled during active disease.

CDR3 sequence: CASSPGGGRYEQYF. DNA for the CDR3: TGTGCCAGCAGCCCGGGGGGCGGGAGGTACGAGCAGTACTTC. The V and J genes are TRBV9 and TRBJ2-7, with 8 bases matching TRBD2. CDR1 SGDLS and CDR2 YYNGEE come from the germline V gene. There are 14 residues in the CDR3. Trimming cost V 4 bases and J 4 bases; bases outside gene matches: 7.